The clone carrying this T cell receptor (beta chain) has a count of ten or more. Its antigen is undetermined. Germline CDR1 SGHTA, CDR2 FQGTGA. The CDR3 runs to 17 residues. Trimming pared 0 bases from V and 1 base from J, leaving 14 bases between. Sequencing libraries for TCR beta were prepared with iRepertoire HTBI primers and Arm-PCR of CDR3 regions. TCRdb fed the multiplex PCR reads into MiXCR, producing one record per CDR3 protein. The sample carries approximately 250,000 distinct CDR3 sequences, about a sixth recorded once. The data derive from a study of regulatory T cells in long-lasting Graves disease. Time point here: newly diagnosed GD, antithyroid drugs for less than 3 months. Preparation of the TCR library used RNA extracted from PBMCs. The study's findings and limits: Persistent Graves' patients had lower TCR diversity than newly diagnosed ones. Favored gene segments in persistent disease were TRBV28, TRBJ1-2 and TRBJ2-5. The number of shared public clonotypes was higher in persistent patients (under 3,000) than new patients (roughly 970).

The V call is TRBV7-3, the J call TRBJ2-3, with D perhaps being TRBD1 or TRBD2 (6 bases each). Material: peripheral blood mononuclear cells (PBMCs), obtained at new diagnosis, from a patient treated with antithyroid drugs. The TCR originated in a female donor with Graves disease. The CDR3 loop is CASSLTAGGGGTDTQYF. For the CDR3, the DNA is TGTGCCAGCAGCTTAACGGCCGGGGGCGGGGGCACAGATACGCAGTATTTT.